This T cell receptor beta chain was found in a study of T cells in Graves' hyperthyroidism and ophthalmopathy. Findings of the study overall: Ophthalmopathy and stable hyperthyroidism were separated by a 13 V-J model.

A word on this clonotype: Its antigen is not identified.

The investigators amplified TCR beta CDR3 regions from RNA transcripts. Initially, a first-round RT-PCR of the TCR CDR3 employed the HTBI primer set. TCRdb passed the multiplex PCR reads through MiXCR, listing each CDR3 protein once. Of approximately 700,000 distinct CDR3 sequences in the sample, just under 45% were seen once. V was clipped by 3 bases and J by 6 bases, with 16 bases between them. This CDR3 is 15 amino acids long. Per germline, CDR1 KGHDR and CDR2 SFDVKD. Uncontrolled infection, other autoimmune disease, pregnancy or lactation disqualified patients from enrolment. This sequence was found in an adult man with Graves' disease, either hyperthyroidism or ophthalmopathy (not recorded which). The chain carries TRBV24-1 and TRBJ1-2; tentatively, D is TRBD1 (5 bases). Sequences were obtained from peripheral blood or thyroid tissue (not recorded which). The CDR3 DNA reads as TGTGCCACCAGTGATCTCCGGGACCCACCCCATGGCTACACCTTC. Translation gives CATSDLRDPPHGYTF.